The source of this T cell receptor beta chain is a study of PD-L1 blockade in urothelial cancer. Germline CDR1 reads ENHRY; CDR2 reads SYGVKD. This CDR3 comprises 12 residues. Trimming stripped 5 bases from V and 10 bases from J, with 14 bases between. TCRdb's copy holds only in-frame clones and misses some; the assay was immunoSEQ multiplex PCR. The table has 45,000 to 70,000 clones, around 86% seen once; the top ten hold approximately 14%. Time point defined: pretreatment peripheral blood. This receptor was obtained from a man in his sixties or seventies with urothelial cancer. V and J are TRBV10-3 and TRBJ1-1; no definite D call. The material sequenced was PBMCs, taken around atezolizumab (anti-PD-L1) treatment. The CDR3 region has the DNA TGTGCCATCAGTAGCAAAGATCGAGGAGCTTTCTTT. This translates into CAISSKDRGAFF.